The clone carrying this TCR beta chain was recorded once. This record comes from a study of blood T cell repertoires in COVID-19. Looking at the study overall: Sites in the United States, Italy and Spain provided acute and convalescent COVID-19 samples. The cDNA or gDNA used as material had been derived from T cells, B-cell-depleted T cells, or PBMCs.

CDR3 length: 19 amino acids. Trimming at V came to 5 bases and at J to 0 bases, leaving 15 bases not matched to a gene. Germline CDR1 SGHTA, CDR2 FQGNSA. In the original analysis: Estimated nucleated cell counts came from reference gene primer amplification. Assay: immunoSEQ multiplex PCR; the TCRdb copy retains only in-frame clones and omits some. The DNA was the basis for D and trimming; V, J and clone size are from that table. This table holds about 220,000 clones, approximately 77% found once. This receptor was taken from a woman aged 80 or over with acute or convalescent COVID-19. The sequenced material came from peripheral blood. The chain is built from TRBV7-2 and TRBJ2-1; 8 bases match TRBD2. The chain's CDR3 is CASSRGRGAGVSSYNEQFF. The CDR3 DNA sequence: TGTGCCAGCAGCCGGGGAAGAGGAGCGGGGGTTAGCTCCTACAATGAGCAGTTCTTC.